These 22 T cell receptor beta chains share one sample of origin, sequenced in a study of T cell responses to AZD1222 COVID-19 vaccine. Method: immunoSEQ multiplex PCR; TCRdb's copy keeps in-frame clones and lacks some. The sample holds about 110,000 clones, approximately 90% seen once. Sequencing was performed on peripheral blood, taken on day 0 of AZD1222 vaccination. All receptors derive from an adult in good health.

This clone was detected once. The chain combines TRBV12-3 or TRBV12-4 with TRBJ1-2; D is perhaps TRBD1 (6 bases). This CDR3 spans 13 amino acids. Deletions cut 6 bases from V and 2 bases from J, with 10 bases between. CDR3 loop: CASSPDRNYGYTF. CDR3 nucleotide sequence: TGTGCCAGCAGCCCGGACAGAAACTATGGCTACACCTTC.

This clone was counted between two and nine times. The rearrangement links TRBV4-3 to TRBJ1-2, with 9 positions matching TRBD1. The CDR3 contains 13 residues. Germline V gene lookup returns CDR1 LGHNA and CDR2 YSLEER. J was trimmed by 10 bases and V by 2 bases; bases with no gene match: 5. The CDR3 is CASSQPGQGVYTF. CDR3 nucleotide sequence: TGCGCCAGCAGCCAACCGGGACAGGGAGTCTACACCTTC.

The V call is TRBV10-3, the J call TRBJ2-5; no clear D. This CDR3 has 12 residues. Germline-derived CDR1 and CDR2 are ENHRY and SYGVKD. Deletions cut 5 bases from V and 0 bases from J, with 4 bases between. CDR3 nucleotides: TGTGCCATCAGTCTGGACCAAGAGACCCAGTACTTC. Translated: CAISLDQETQYF.

The V gene is TRBV4-3, the J gene TRBJ1-1; tentative D call: TRBD1 (5 bases). This CDR3 has 15 amino acids. The V gene's germline CDR1 is LGHNA and CDR2 YSLEER. The V end was cut by 2 bases, the J end by 1 base, with 11 bases between. CDR3 protein: CASSQTGHSNTEAFF. In DNA form, the CDR3 reads TGCGCCAGCAGCCAAACAGGACACTCGAACACTGAAGCTTTCTTT.

The J gene is TRBJ1-6, the V gene TRBV6-5; D remains unclear. Deletions cut 6 bases from V and 4 bases from J, with 10 bases between. This CDR3 contains 14 residues. The germline gives CDR1 MNHEY, CDR2 SVGAGI. In DNA, the CDR3 is TGTGCCAGCAGAGTGCTGGAGTATAATTCACCCCTCCACTTT. Amino acids: CASRVLEYNSPLHF.

V is TRBV2 and J is TRBJ1-2, with TRBD1 identical over 8 bases. V was pared by 3 bases and J by 3 bases, with 3 bases of the junction left unmatched. This CDR3 is 14 amino acids long. CDR1 is SNHLY and CDR2 is FYNNEI in the germline V gene. Here the CDR3 reads CASSESGGYYGYTF. CDR3 coding DNA: TGTGCCAGCAGTGAGTCAGGGGGCTACTATGGCTACACCTTC.

The J gene is TRBJ2-3, the V gene TRBV2; unclear D gene. The CDR3 is 13 residues long. V was pared by 8 bases and J by 0 bases, with 9 bases between. Germline V gene lookup returns CDR1 SNHLY and CDR2 FYNNEI. The CDR3 DNA reads as TGTGCCAGCGGATTTACAAGCACAGATACGCAGTATTTT. As protein: CASGFTSTDTQYF. Filled out from reference TRBV2 and TRBJ2-3, the complete variable domain reads EPEVTQTPSHQVTQMGQEVILRCVPISNHLYFYWYRQILGQKVEFLVSFYNNEISEKSEIFDDQFSVERPDGSNFTLKIRSTKLEDSAMYFCASGFTSTDTQYFGPGTRLTVL.

The table lists this clone with a count of one. V and J are TRBV21-1 and TRBJ1-1; the D call TRBD1 from the table was never checked on the DNA. TRBV21-1 is described as a pseudogene. The CDR3 consists of 16 residues. CDR3 DNA sequence: TGTGCCAGCAGCGCCCGAGACAGGGACGAATACACTGAAGCTTTCTTT. Translated, it gives CASSARDRDEYTEAFF.

The rearrangement uses TRBV19 and TRBJ1-2, with D tentatively TRBD1 (5 bases). Germline CDR1 and CDR2: LNHDA and SQIVND (reference sequence). CDR3 length equals 16 residues. Deletions cut 1 base from V and 3 bases from J, with 15 bases between. CDR3 coding DNA: TGTGCCAGTAGTATAGGGGGTCGCCGGGGGGACTATGGCTACACCTTC. As protein: CASSIGGRRGDYGYTF.

This chain links TRBV29-1 with TRBJ2-5; D perhaps matches TRBD2 (5 bases). This CDR3 region has 11 residues. Germline CDR1 SQVTM, CDR2 ANQGSEA. V was cut by 6 bases and J by 7 bases, with 12 bases left in between. CDR3 DNA sequence: TGCAGCGTCCAACCTCGGGGGACCCAGTACTTC. It translates to CSVQPRGTQYF. The full variable domain, completed using reference TRBV29-1 and TRBJ2-5, is SAVISQKPSRDICQRGTSLTIQCQVDSQVTMMFWYRQQPGQSLTLIATANQGSEATYESGFVIDKFPISRPNLTFSTLTVSNMSPEDSSIYLCSVQPRGTQYFGPGTRLLVL.

CDR3 sequence: CASSQTGTRGYEQYF. CDR3 bases: TGCGCCAGCAGCCAAACCGGGACTAGAGGTTACGAGCAGTACTTC. J is TRBJ2-7 and V is TRBV5-1; TRBD2 matches at 8 bases. In germline, CDR1 is SGHRS, CDR2 YFSETQ. With V trimmed by 4 bases and J by 4 bases, 10 bases remained unmatched. CDR3 length equals 15 residues.

This rearrangement joins TRBV14 to TRBJ2-2, with 8 nucleotides matching TRBD1. After removal of 0 bases from V and 3 bases from J, the junction contained 3 bases not matched to a gene. The CDR3 is 16 amino acids. Germline V lookup: CDR1 SGHDN, CDR2 FVKESK. Here the CDR3 DNA reads TGTGCCAGCAGCCAAGAGACAGGGGCTCACACCGGGGAGCTGTTTTTT. Amino acids: CASSQETGAHTGELFF. Supplemented by reference TRBV14 and TRBJ2-2, the full variable domain reads EAGVTQFPSHSVIEKGQTVTLRCDPISGHDNLYWYRRVMGKEIKFLLHFVKESKQDESGMPNNRFLAERTGGTYSTLKVQPAELEDSGVYFCASSQETGAHTGELFFGEGSRLTVL.

This clone was picked up a small number of times. This chain connects TRBV7-8 to TRBJ1-2; the match to TRBD1 covers 8 bases. Trimming at V came to 3 bases and at J to 7 bases, leaving 4 bases not matched to a gene. This CDR3 comprises 13 residues. The germline V gene has CDR1 SGHVS and CDR2 FQNEAQ. The CDR3 sequence is CASSLDRARGYTF. The CDR3 region has the DNA TGTGCCAGCAGCTTGGACAGGGCGCGTGGCTACACCTTC.

The rearrangement uses TRBV12-5 and TRBJ1-1, with D possibly being TRBD1 (6 bases). This CDR3 is built from 13 residues. The V end was cut by 6 bases, the J end by 5 bases, with 13 bases between. Germline assignment: CDR1 LGHNT and CDR2 FRNRAP. The CDR3 loop reads CASGKEGGTEAFF. The CDR3 DNA reads TGTGCTAGTGGCAAGGAAGGGGGAACTGAAGCTTTCTTT. The variable domain in full, completed from reference TRBV12-5 and TRBJ1-1, reads DARVTQTPRHKVTEMGQEVTMRCQPILGHNTVFWYRQTMMQGLELLAYFRNRAPLDDSGMPKDRFSAEMPDATLATLKIQPSEPRDSAVYFCASGKEGGTEAFFGQGTRLTVV.

The V call is TRBV7-2, the J call TRBJ2-3; D not resolved. This CDR3 spans 16 amino acids. CDR1 SGHTA and CDR2 FQGNSA come from the germline V gene. With 1 base removed from V and 0 bases from J, the gap between germline ends came to 11 bases. The CDR3 sequence: CASSLVPRTSTDTQYF. CDR3 bases: TGTGCCAGCAGCTTAGTCCCCAGAACTAGCACAGATACGCAGTATTTT. The full variable domain, completed using reference TRBV7-2 and TRBJ2-3, is GAGVSQSPSNKVTEKGKDVELRCDPISGHTALYWYRQSLGQGLEFLIYFQGNSAPDKSGLPSDRFSAERTGGSVSTLTIQRTQQEDSAVYLCASSLVPRTSTDTQYFGPGTRLTVL.

This chain uses TRBV6-6 with TRBJ2-7; 9 nucleotides align to TRBD2. The CDR3 sequence is 13 residues long. Germline CDR1 and CDR2: MNHNY and SVGAGI (reference sequence). Trimming removed 8 bases from V and 4 bases from J; junction bases left unmatched: 6. The CDR3, as DNA: TGTGCCAGCCGGGGCGGGGGGGCGTACGAGCAGTACTTC. Translated: CASRGGGAYEQYF.

The genes are TRBV5-6 and TRBJ2-5, with a weak D call TRBD2 (5 bases). Deletions cut 0 bases from V and 4 bases from J, with 22 bases between. The CDR3 runs 18 residues. Germline loops: CDR1 SGHDT, CDR2 YYEEEE. The CDR3 here is CASSLEFASLSSGETQYF. CDR3 nucleotide sequence: TGTGCCAGCAGCTTGGAGTTTGCTAGCCTATCCTCGGGAGAGACCCAGTACTTC.

CDR3 DNA: TGTGCCAGTAGTACGGAGGGACTAGCGGGGGCCGAGCAGTACTTC. Protein sequence: CASSTEGLAGAEQYF. This sequence joins TRBV19 and TRBJ2-7, with 14 bases fitting TRBD2. Looked up from germline, CDR1 is LNHDA and CDR2 is SQIVND (reference sequence). Trimming removed 4 bases from V and 6 bases from J; junction bases left unmatched: 5. CDR3 length: 15 amino acids.

The rearrangement links TRBV20-1 to TRBJ2-7; maybe TRBD2 (5 bases). The CDR3 has 10 amino acids. Germline values: CDR1 DFQATT, CDR2 SNEGSKA (reference sequence). The V and J ends lost 6 bases and 7 bases respectively, with 10 bases between them. The CDR3 region has the DNA TGCAGTGCAGGACTGGGGGAGCAGTACTTC. Protein sequence: CSAGLGEQYF.

The chain carries TRBV7-8 and TRBJ1-5; the match to TRBD1 covers 7 bases. The J segment lost 6 bases and the V segment lost 1 base, leaving 9 bases of the junction unmatched. CDR3 length equals 16 residues. Germline CDR1 is SGHVS and CDR2 is FQNEAQ. CDR3 region: CASSLEGALSRQPQHF. Written as DNA, the CDR3 is TGTGCCAGCAGCTTAGAGGGGGCTCTCTCCCGTCAGCCCCAGCATTTT.

This chain uses TRBV19 with TRBJ2-5; 10 bases line up with TRBD1. Per the germline V gene, CDR1 is LNHDA and CDR2 is SQIVND (reference sequence). V was pared by 7 bases and J by 2 bases, with 7 bases of the junction left unmatched. CDR3 length: 15 residues. The CDR3 reads CASNTGTGDQETQYF. The CDR3 coding sequence is TGTGCCAGTAACACCGGGACAGGGGATCAAGAGACCCAGTACTTC. Filled out from reference TRBV19 and TRBJ2-5, the complete variable domain reads DGGITQSPKYLFRKEGQNVTLSCEQNLNHDAMYWYRQDPGQGLRLIYYSQIVNDFQKGDIAEGYSVSREKKESFPLTVTSAQKNPTAFYLCASNTGTGDQETQYFGPGTRLLVL.

The chain combines TRBV19 with TRBJ1-4, with D unclear. This CDR3 is 14 amino acids long. The germline CDR1 and CDR2 sequences are LNHDA and SQIVND (reference sequence). Trimming cost V 1 base and J 0 bases, with 3 bases left between them. CDR3 sequence: CASSIVATNEKLFF. For the CDR3, the DNA is TGTGCCAGTAGTATAGTTGCAACTAATGAAAAACTGTTTTTT.